These T cell receptor beta chains were read from a single sample in a study of shared clonotypes between healthy human individuals. TCRdb's table, derived via immunoSEQ multiplex PCR, lists solely in-frame clones and lacks some. This sample carries 1.5 million to 2.5 million clones, over 85% of them seen once, and the ten largest clones take 1% to 1.5%. Specimen: naive CD8+ T cells sorted from blood. The receptor set was obtained from a man between 18 and 29 years old in good health. The conserved cysteine and the conserved F or W are not part of the CDR3 here. Each record gives: V gene, clone size, J gene, CDR3 protein. The size of a clone is reported for some rows only, either as once, few or many, or as a class for expanded clones.

v_gene: TRBV28; abundance: NA; j_gene: TRBJ1-5; CDR3aa: ASRSSGQGYNQPQH
v_gene: TRBV4-3; abundance: NA; j_gene: TRBJ2-1; CDR3aa: ASSQVQGSDEQF
v_gene: TRBV4-1; abundance: NA; j_gene: TRBJ2-3; CDR3aa: ASSQGLDTDTQY
v_gene: TRBV6-1; abundance: NA; j_gene: TRBJ1-6; CDR3aa: ASRNPGTVNSPLH
v_gene: TRBV7-8; abundance: NA; j_gene: TRBJ2-7; CDR3aa: ASSLAEGYEQY
v_gene: TRBV2; abundance: NA; j_gene: TRBJ2-7; CDR3aa: ASREGAGGYEQY
v_gene: TRBV7-6; abundance: few; j_gene: TRBJ1-2; CDR3aa: ASSLTPASGYT
v_gene: TRBV4-2; abundance: NA; j_gene: TRBJ2-3; CDR3aa: ASSQDIGTGSTDTQY
v_gene: TRBV7-9; abundance: NA; j_gene: TRBJ1-5; CDR3aa: ASSRTGSNQPQH
v_gene: TRBV6-1; abundance: NA; j_gene: TRBJ1-2; CDR3aa: ASSEARWTGYT
v_gene: TRBV5-1; abundance: NA; j_gene: TRBJ1-2; CDR3aa: ASSFGDRENYGYT
v_gene: TRBV6-6; abundance: NA; j_gene: TRBJ2-7; CDR3aa: ASRTSTYYEQY
v_gene: TRBV7-9; abundance: NA; j_gene: TRBJ1-2; CDR3aa: ASSFTGYGYT
v_gene: TRBV7-9; abundance: NA; j_gene: TRBJ2-1; CDR3aa: ASSLITSGAPEQF
v_gene: TRBV5-8; abundance: once; j_gene: TRBJ1-1; CDR3aa: ASSSRIPEGEAF
v_gene: TRBV4-1; abundance: NA; j_gene: TRBJ2-7; CDR3aa: ASSQVIGAPNEQY
v_gene: TRBV27; abundance: NA; j_gene: TRBJ2-7; CDR3aa: ASSLEWEIGEQY
v_gene: TRBV7-8; abundance: NA; j_gene: TRBJ2-1; CDR3aa: ASGEGEAYNEQF
v_gene: TRBV27; abundance: NA; j_gene: TRBJ2-2; CDR3aa: ASSSRQGATGELF
v_gene: TRBV13; abundance: once; j_gene: TRBJ2-5; CDR3aa: ASSLEGTDQETQY
v_gene: TRBV15; abundance: NA; j_gene: TRBJ1-1; CDR3aa: ATSSLSTPDRKNTEAF
v_gene: TRBV9; abundance: NA; j_gene: TRBJ2-4; CDR3aa: ASSVEVQHGDIQY
v_gene: TRBV10-2; abundance: NA; j_gene: TRBJ2-1; CDR3aa: ASSSAGYNEQF
v_gene: TRBV5-7; abundance: NA; j_gene: TRBJ2-1; CDR3aa: ASSLDPSAYSYNEQF
v_gene: TRBV30; abundance: NA; j_gene: TRBJ1-2; CDR3aa: AWTGTGPYGYT
v_gene: TRBV7-2; abundance: once; j_gene: TRBJ2-7; CDR3aa: ASSLGAGTGHYEQY
v_gene: TRBV7-9; abundance: NA; j_gene: TRBJ2-1; CDR3aa: ASTSTSGGPSDNEQF
v_gene: TRBV15; abundance: NA; j_gene: TRBJ2-6; CDR3aa: ATSRDFSEVSGANVLT
v_gene: TRBV10-3; abundance: NA; j_gene: TRBJ2-7; CDR3aa: AISSDRSSYEQY
v_gene: TRBV29-1; abundance: NA; j_gene: TRBJ1-1; CDR3aa: SAAEGSAEAF
v_gene: TRBV4-1; abundance: NA; j_gene: TRBJ2-4; CDR3aa: ASSSLTGGNIQY
v_gene: TRBV29-1; abundance: NA; j_gene: TRBJ2-3; CDR3aa: STGTARADTQY
v_gene: TRBV9; abundance: NA; j_gene: TRBJ1-3; CDR3aa: ASSPTKHSGNTIY
v_gene: TRBV19; abundance: NA; j_gene: TRBJ2-7; CDR3aa: ASSSRQGTYEQY
v_gene: TRBV11-2; abundance: NA; j_gene: TRBJ1-2; CDR3aa: ASSFGTGGYGYT
v_gene: TRBV5-1; abundance: NA; j_gene: TRBJ2-1; CDR3aa: ASSPRLAGDNEQF
v_gene: TRBV7-9; abundance: NA; j_gene: TRBJ2-2; CDR3aa: ASSPLTGDTGELF
v_gene: TRBV5-6; abundance: NA; j_gene: TRBJ2-7; CDR3aa: ASSLYGSSYEQY
v_gene: TRBV7-8; abundance: NA; j_gene: TRBJ1-2; CDR3aa: ASSPYKYRDSYGYT
v_gene: TRBV7-9; abundance: NA; j_gene: TRBJ2-7; CDR3aa: ASSLEGTYEQY
v_gene: TRBV7-9; abundance: NA; j_gene: TRBJ2-2; CDR3aa: ASVRGSTGELF
v_gene: TRBV7-9; abundance: NA; j_gene: TRBJ2-7; CDR3aa: ASSRTVLHEQY
v_gene: TRBV23-1; abundance: NA; j_gene: TRBJ1-2; CDR3aa: ASTRLYGYT
v_gene: TRBV10-3; abundance: NA; j_gene: TRBJ2-7; CDR3aa: AISEAGQAYEQY
v_gene: TRBV9; abundance: once; j_gene: TRBJ2-7; CDR3aa: ASSPREGGIGYYEQY
v_gene: TRBV27; abundance: NA; j_gene: TRBJ2-2; CDR3aa: ASKMGQGFYTGELF
v_gene: TRBV7-9; abundance: NA; j_gene: TRBJ1-2; CDR3aa: ASSLGPGNT